A single sample gave rise to the 28 T cell receptor beta chains below, sequenced in a study of glioma-infiltrating T cells. The iRepertoire nested amplicon-rescue multiplex PCR amplified TCR alpha and beta CDR3s from RNA. TCRdb reprocessed the multiplex PCR reads with MiXCR, giving one entry per CDR3 protein. The sample contains over 90,000 distinct CDR3 sequences, around 28% of which appear only once. The sample comprised glioma tissue, nonneoplastic brain tissue, or PBMCs (not recorded which). All receptors derive from a human donor with low-grade glioma or glioblastoma, undergoing nonglioma brain surgery, or in good health (not recorded which).

The CDR3 coding sequence is TGTGCCAGCAGGATAACCCCCGGGACAGGGGATTCACCCCTCCACTTT. Protein: CASRITPGTGDSPLHF. This chain uses TRBV28 with TRBJ1-6, with TRBD1 matching over 10 bases. Trimming took 6 bases from V and 8 from J; bases not matched to a gene: 10. The CDR3 extends over 16 amino acids. Looked up from germline, CDR1 is MDHEN and CDR2 is SYDVKM.

Remarks on this clonotype: An end of the junction does not agree with germline; a read error may underlie this. The CDR3 is CTSSLQTGTMTNYGYTF. CDR3 DNA: TGTACCAGCAGCTTACAGACAGGGACAATGACTAACTATGGCTACACCTTC. This chain connects TRBV7-8 to TRBJ1-2; 7 bases agree with TRBD1. The CDR3 length is 17 residues. Germline CDR1 is SGHVS and CDR2 is FQNEAQ.

This clonotype showed up many times. The gene calls are TRBV7-2 and TRBJ2-3; 10 nucleotides align to TRBD2. CDR3 length: 15 residues. CDR1 is SGHTA and CDR2 is FQGNSA in the germline V gene. The ends lost 3 bases at V and 4 bases at J; junction bases unmatched: 4. In DNA, the CDR3 is TGTGCCAGCAGCTTCGGGACTAGCGAGGCAGATACGCAGTATTTT. This translates into CASSFGTSEADTQYF.

At least ten counts were recorded for this clonotype. V usage is TRBV20-1 and J usage is TRBJ2-7; 8 bases line up with TRBD2. Germline loops: CDR1 DFQATT, CDR2 SNEGSKA (reference sequence). The V segment lost 4 bases and the J segment 4 bases; nucleotides outside the gene matches: 12. CDR3 size: 15 residues. The CDR3 nucleotides read TGCAGTGCTATCATCGGGGGGGGACTTTCGTACGAGCAGTACTTC. It encodes CSAIIGGGLSYEQYF.

The chain has TRBV4-3 and TRBJ2-3, with TRBD2 matching 12 bases. The V gene's germline CDR1 is LGHNA and CDR2 YSLEER. The CDR3 runs 16 residues. V lost 0 bases, J lost 5 bases, and 3 bases stayed unmatched. CDR3 in DNA: TGCGCCAGCAGCCAAGAGGCTAGCGGGGGGGGAGATACGCAGTATTTT. Its protein product is CASSQEASGGGDTQYF.

In this sample, this clonotype turned up many times. The chain links TRBV3-1 to TRBJ2-7; unclear D gene. Germline V gives CDR1 LGHDT, CDR2 YNNKEL (reference sequence). The CDR3 is 14 amino acids. V was clipped by 2 bases and J by 0 bases, with 8 bases between them. The CDR3 coding sequence is TGTGCCAGCAGCCAAAATAGGGACTCCTACGAGCAGTACTTC. Translated, it gives CASSQNRDSYEQYF.

A remark on this clonotype: Just one base apart from a much larger clone, this may be a read error. The gene calls are TRBV20-1 and TRBJ1-2, with D unresolved. Germline V CDR1 and CDR2: DFQATT, SNEGSKA (reference sequence). The length of the CDR3 is 15 residues. The V and J ends lost 3 bases and 4 bases respectively, with 18 bases between them. CDR3 loop: CSASGEGGGRYGYTF. The CDR3 DNA sequence: TGCAGTGCTAGTGGGGAGGGCGGTGGTCGCTATGGCTACACCTTC.

This chain joins TRBV28 and TRBJ2-1; D gene unclear. This CDR3 comprises 11 residues. V was clipped by 4 bases and J by 12 bases, with 10 bases between them. CDR1 is MDHEN, CDR2 SYDVKM, per germline. This CDR3 reads CASSSSFTQFF. The DNA of the CDR3 is TGTGCCAGCAGTTCAAGTTTTACGCAGTTCTTC.

Of note for this clonotype: At one end, the junction sequence differs from germline, possibly due to a read error. The gene calls are TRBV3-1 and TRBJ2-5, with a weak D call TRBD1 (6 bases). There are 14 residues in the CDR3. The V gene's germline CDR1 is LGHDT and CDR2 YNNKEL (reference sequence). The CDR3 bases are TGTGCCTGCAGCCAAGCAGCAGGGGAGGAGACCCAGTACTTC. The encoded protein is CACSQAAGEETQYF.

This clonotype was seen repeatedly, ten times or more. The CDR3 DNA follows: TGTGCCAGCAGTTACGAGCAAGTACGGGAGCAGTACTTC. This encodes CASSYEQVREQYF. The V gene is TRBV6-6, the J gene TRBJ2-7; no firm D call. The V gene's germline CDR1 is MNHNY and CDR2 SVGAGI (reference sequence). The CDR3 extends over 13 amino acids. The V end lost 2 bases, the J end lost 7 bases, and 12 bases lay between the germline ends.

Points on this clonotype: Germline is not matched at one junction end, which may reflect a read error. V usage is TRBV7-2 and J usage is TRBJ2-5; no clear D gene. The germline V gene encodes CDR1 SGHTA and CDR2 FQGNSA. The CDR3 consists of 12 residues. The CDR3 reads CASSPKLKTQRF. Here the CDR3 DNA reads TGTGCCAGCAGCCCCAAGTTGAAGACCCAGCGCTTC.

This clonotype was recorded many times. This chain links TRBV12-3 or TRBV12-4 with TRBJ1-6; tentative D call: TRBD1 (5 bases). The V and J ends lost 4 bases and 9 bases respectively, with 7 bases between them. The length of the CDR3 is 12 residues. The CDR3 loop reads CASSSGRSPLHF. The CDR3 nucleotides are TGTGCCAGCAGTTCGGGGCGTTCACCCCTCCACTTT.

Notes on this clonotype: Given a much more abundant clone one base away, this may be a read error. Given the absence of the conserved phenylalanine or tryptophan at the CDR3 end, a read error is likely. The CDR3 nucleotides are TGTGCCAGCAGTGACAACACAGGAGAAATACCTAGCTATGGCTACACCCTC. Its translation is CASSDNTGEIPSYGYTL. The chain joins TRBV2 to TRBJ1-2; possibly TRBD1 for D (5 bases). Germline CDR1 is SNHLY and CDR2 is FYNNEI. The V gene lost 3 bases and the J gene lost 4 bases, with 21 bases spanning the gap. The CDR3 sequence is 17 residues long.

This clonotype was seen many times. The gene calls are TRBV7-8 and TRBJ2-7; the D gene is possibly TRBD1 (5 bases). V was clipped by 1 base and J by 4 bases, with 11 bases between them. The germline gives CDR1 SGHVS, CDR2 FQNEAQ. The CDR3 loop spans 14 amino acids. DNA of the CDR3: TGTGCCAGCAGCTTAGTTGGGGCACTGTACGAGCAGTACTTC. It translates to CASSLVGALYEQYF. Full variable domain (remainder filled in from reference TRBV7-8 and TRBJ2-7): GAGVSQSPRYKVAKRGQDVALRCDPISGHVSLFWYQQALGQGPEFLTYFQNEAQLDKSGLPSDRFFAERPEGSVSTLKIQRTQQEDSAVYLCASSLVGALYEQYFGPGTRLTVT.

This clonotype has ten or more counts. The genes are TRBV6-1 and TRBJ2-7, with D hard to call. Trimming removed 1 base from V and 0 bases from J, with 7 bases in between. The CDR3 covers 14 residues. The germline gives CDR1 MNHNS, CDR2 SASEGT. CDR3 sequence: CASSEDVRSYEQYF. DNA for the CDR3: TGTGCCAGCAGTGAAGATGTCCGCTCCTACGAGCAGTACTTC.

At least ten counts were recorded for this clonotype. The rearrangement links TRBV19 to TRBJ1-5, with TRBD1 matching 8 bases. V shed 7 bases and J 4 bases; nucleotides not matched to a gene: 6. The CDR3 loop spans 14 amino acids. Germline CDR1 LNHDA, CDR2 SQIVND (reference sequence). CDR3 protein: CASMFQGANQPQHF. CDR3 DNA sequence: TGTGCCAGTATGTTCCAGGGGGCGAATCAGCCCCAGCATTTT.

At least ten counts were recorded for this clonotype. The rearrangement uses TRBV7-6 and TRBJ2-5; a possible D gene is TRBD2 (5 bases). The CDR3 has 14 residues. The V and J ends lost 2 bases and 2 bases respectively, with 9 bases between them. Germline-derived CDR1 and CDR2 are SGHVS and FNYEAQ. CDR3 loop: CASSLRAAQETQYF. For the CDR3, the DNA is TGTGCCAGCAGCTTAAGAGCGGCGCAAGAGACCCAGTACTTC.

This chain joins TRBV3-1 and TRBJ1-2; D may be TRBD1 (5 bases). Germline lookup yields CDR1 LGHDT and CDR2 YNNKEL (reference sequence). The CDR3 length is 13 residues. V lost 4 bases to trimming and J lost 6 bases, with 12 bases between them. CDR3: CASSLKQVDGYTF. CDR3 nucleotides: TGTGCCAGCAGCCTAAAACAGGTGGATGGCTACACCTTC.

Points on this clonotype: Since a much larger clone is just one base distant, this may be a read error. The V and J genes are TRBV11-2 and TRBJ1-1; D is undetermined. The CDR3 sequence is 13 residues long. Looked up from germline, CDR1 is SGHAT and CDR2 is FQNNGV. CDR3 sequence reads: CASSLGTNTEALF. Written as DNA, the CDR3 is TGTGCCAGCTCTCTCGGTACAAACACTGAAGCTTTATTT.

The CDR3 loop reads CASSSRAGRRAYEQYF. The CDR3 nucleotides are TGTGCCAGCAGTTCGCGGGCCGGGCGGCGAGCCTACGAGCAGTACTTC. The V and J genes are TRBV12-3 or TRBV12-4 and TRBJ2-7; D may be TRBD2 (5 bases). The CDR3 sequence is 16 residues long. V shed 4 bases and J shed 2 bases, with 18 bases lying between them.

About this clonotype itself: In this CDR3 the conserved last residue, phenylalanine or tryptophan, is missing, so a read error is likely. Here the CDR3 reads CASGTQEDYGYTL. CDR3 sequence (DNA): TGTGCCAGCGGCACACAGGAAGACTATGGCTACACCCTC. J is TRBJ1-2 and V is TRBV2; D is perhaps TRBD1 (5 bases). Per the germline V gene, CDR1 is SNHLY and CDR2 is FYNNEI. The CDR3 is 13 residues long. With 8 bases removed from V and 3 bases from J, the gap between germline ends came to 13 bases.

In the case of this clonotype: A much larger clone is a single base away; this may be a read error. The CDR3 region is CASSLTGQKALF. In nucleotides, the CDR3 is TGTGCCAGCAGCTTAACCGGACAGAAAGCTCTCTTT. The chain joins TRBV7-3 to TRBJ1-1; possibly TRBD1 for D (6 bases). The CDR3 is 12 amino acids. The germline V gene encodes CDR1 SGHTA and CDR2 FQGTGA.

The chain combines TRBV24-1 with TRBJ1-2, with 10 bases lining up with TRBD1. Germline-derived CDR1 and CDR2 are KGHDR and SFDVKD. V lost 4 bases and J lost 11; bases outside the gene matches: 9. This CDR3 is 14 amino acids long. The CDR3: CATSDPGTGEDYTF. The CDR3 DNA sequence: TGTGCCACCAGTGACCCCGGGACAGGGGAGGATTACACCTTC.

This clonotype came up many times. CDR3 sequence reads: CASSEFLGLAGDFGEQYF. The CDR3 DNA sequence: TGTGCCAGCAGTGAGTTTTTAGGGCTAGCGGGGGATTTCGGCGAGCAGTACTTC. This rearrangement joins TRBV6-1 to TRBJ2-7, with 10 bases aligning to TRBD2. CDR1 and CDR2 (germline): MNHNS, SASEGT. V gave up 3 bases and J gave up 6 bases; unmatched junction bases: 17. The CDR3 has 18 residues.

A remark on this clonotype: One junction end disagrees with the germline gene, perhaps due to a read error. The chain's CDR3 is CASRLAGPRDTQYF. The CDR3 region has the DNA TGTGCCAGCAGGTTAGCGGGGCCAAGGGATACGCAGTATTTT. The V and J genes are TRBV12-3 or TRBV12-4 and TRBJ2-3; 8 bases align to TRBD2. This CDR3 has 14 amino acids.

This clonotype was detected only a few times. The rearrangement links TRBV12-3 or TRBV12-4 to TRBJ1-3, with D unclear. This CDR3 spans 17 amino acids. Trimming stripped 5 bases from V and 0 bases from J, with 17 bases between. For the CDR3, the DNA is TGTGCCAGCAGTACCCAGGCATCCCTTTACTCTGGAAACACCATATATTTT. Translating gives CASSTQASLYSGNTIYF.

The rearrangement links TRBV14 to TRBJ2-1; a possible D gene is TRBD2 (5 bases). The CDR3 is 14 amino acids. V was trimmed by 1 base and J by 9 bases, leaving 13 bases between them. CDR1 is SGHDN, CDR2 FVKESK, per germline. For the CDR3, the DNA is TGTGCCAGCAGCCAAGGACTACCTCGTCCTGAGCAGTTCTTC. This sequence encodes CASSQGLPRPEQFF.

For this clonotype: A clone one base away is much larger, so this may be a read error. This CDR3 is missing its conserved last phenylalanine or tryptophan, likely due to a read error. DNA for the CDR3: TGTGCCATCAGTGAGTCTGGACACCTGAACACTGAAGCTTTCCTT. Amino acid sequence: CAISESGHLNTEAFL. The rearrangement joins TRBV10-3 to TRBJ1-1; possible D gene TRBD1, 5 bases. The CDR3 is 15 residues long. Trimming shortened V by 0 bases and J by 0 bases, and 8 bases separated the two germline ends. Per germline, CDR1 ENHRY and CDR2 SYGVKD.